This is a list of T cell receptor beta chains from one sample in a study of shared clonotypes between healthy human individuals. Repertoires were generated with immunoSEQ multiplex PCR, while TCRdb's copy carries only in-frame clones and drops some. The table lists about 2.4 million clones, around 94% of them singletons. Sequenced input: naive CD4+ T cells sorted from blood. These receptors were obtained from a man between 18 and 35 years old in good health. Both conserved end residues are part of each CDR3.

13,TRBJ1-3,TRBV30,CAWNRQVGDTIYF
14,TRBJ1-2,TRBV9,CASSDDRAIGGYTF
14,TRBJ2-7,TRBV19,CASSIGTVTYEQYF
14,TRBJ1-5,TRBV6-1,CAEKGAFDNQPQHF
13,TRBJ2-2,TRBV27,CASSLSWSGELFF
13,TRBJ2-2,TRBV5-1,CASSLLGTGELFF
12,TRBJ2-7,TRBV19,CASSVGSGEQYF
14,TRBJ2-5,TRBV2,CASRTGRIEETQYF
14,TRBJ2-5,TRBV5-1,CASSPGQGRETQYF
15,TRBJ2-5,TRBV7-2,CASSLEPSGRETQYF
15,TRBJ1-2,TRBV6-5,CASSPGEVGFGGYTF
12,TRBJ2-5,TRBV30,CAWSPQRETQYF
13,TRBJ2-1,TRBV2,CAARGDLYNEQFF
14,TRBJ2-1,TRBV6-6,CASSYESGRNEQFF
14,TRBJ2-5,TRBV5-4,CASSSTGGAETQYF
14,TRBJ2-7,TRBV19,CASTPTGSSYEQYF
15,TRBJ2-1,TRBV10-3,CAISASGSSYNEQFF
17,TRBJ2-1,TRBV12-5,CASGLVQGTEFYNEQFF
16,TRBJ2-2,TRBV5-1,CASSSIGGPNTGELFF
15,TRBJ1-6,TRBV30,CAWARWTLDNSPLHF
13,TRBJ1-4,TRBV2,CASSNRVLEKLFF
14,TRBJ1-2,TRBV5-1,CASSLAGTERHYTF
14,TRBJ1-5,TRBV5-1,CASSSDGTDQPQHF
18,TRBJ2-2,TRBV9,CASSAPSRDRAYTGELFF
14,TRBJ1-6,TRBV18,CASSRGTGNSPLHF
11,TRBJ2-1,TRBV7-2,CASSAGIKQFF
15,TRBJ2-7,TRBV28,CASSPRLRASYEQYF
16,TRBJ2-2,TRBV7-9,CASSFTGAANTGELFF
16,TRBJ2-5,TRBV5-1,CASSLDASGGGETQYF
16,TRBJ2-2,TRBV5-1,CASRPVTGVNTGELFF
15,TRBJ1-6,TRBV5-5,CASSFQASLATPLHF
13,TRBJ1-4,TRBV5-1,CASTTGGDEKLFF
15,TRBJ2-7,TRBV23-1,CASSQKARSSYEQYF
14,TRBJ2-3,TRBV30,CAWSVKAGGDTQYF
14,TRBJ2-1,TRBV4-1,CASSQDFLAGEQFF
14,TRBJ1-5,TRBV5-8,CASSWGLGNQPQHF
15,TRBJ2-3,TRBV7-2,CASSSSGTRSDTQYF
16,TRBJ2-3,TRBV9,CASSVDTSGSQGTQYF
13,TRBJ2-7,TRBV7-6,CASSLGNSYEQYF
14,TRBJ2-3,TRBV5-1,CASSRDRETDTQYF
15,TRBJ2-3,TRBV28,CASSQLAASTDTQYF
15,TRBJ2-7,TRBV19,CASRNLAGASYEQYF
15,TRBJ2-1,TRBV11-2,CASSLSRQSSNEQFF
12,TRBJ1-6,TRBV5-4,CASSSENSPLHF